One and the same sample provided the 8 T cell receptor beta chains below, sequenced in a study of T cell responses to AZD1222 COVID-19 vaccine (dated by TCRdb to the early 2020s). Sample time point, as interpreted from the label and publication: baseline before first vaccination. Library creation used the immunoSEQ multiplex PCR assay. As stored in TCRdb, this immuneACCESS dataset retains in-frame rearrangements with V and J assigned. A fraction of the clones does not appear; measured against another copy, unresolved V genes explain less than half of the discrepancy, and the remainder lacks a known reason. In all, the sample holds roughly 53,000 clones, and less than 85% of those were seen once. Roughly 30% of the sample is held by the ten biggest clonotypes. The starting material was peripheral blood, obtained on day 0 of AZD1222 vaccination. These receptors all stem from an adult in good health.

This rearrangement joins TRBV4-3 to TRBJ1-5; D not certain. The V and J ends lost 0 bases and 0 bases respectively, with 3 bases between them. The germline gives CDR1 LGHNA, CDR2 YSLEER. CDR3 length: 14 amino acids. The CDR3 DNA follows: TGCGCCAGCAGCCAAGACCCTAGCAATCAGCCCCAGCATTTT. This encodes CASSQDPSNQPQHF.

V gene TRBV6-5 combines with J gene TRBJ2-2; D is unresolved. Germline-derived CDR1 and CDR2 are MNHEY and SVGAGI. V was trimmed by 2 bases and J by 6 bases, leaving 7 bases between them. This CDR3 spans 13 amino acids. CDR3 DNA: TGTGCCAGCAGTTACAACGCGGCCGGGGAGCTGTTTTTT. Translation gives CASSYNAAGELFF.

The chain has TRBV19 and TRBJ1-5, with TRBD1 matching 7 bases. The CDR3 runs to 18 residues. With V trimmed by 7 bases and J by 3 bases, 18 bases remained unmatched. CDR1 and CDR2 (germline): LNHDA, SQIVND (reference sequence). The CDR3 DNA follows: TGTGCCAGTACCCCAGGGAACAGGGGTACACCTCACAATCAGCCCCAGCATTTT. Translated: CASTPGNRGTPHNQPQHF. Based on the CDR3 plus reference TRBV19 and TRBJ1-5, the full variable domain is DGGITQSPKYLFRKEGQNVTLSCEQNLNHDAMYWYRQDPGQGLRLIYYSQIVNDFQKGDIAEGYSVSREKKESFPLTVTSAQKNPTAFYLCASTPGNRGTPHNQPQHFGDGTRLSIL.

The V gene is TRBV15, the J gene TRBJ2-4, with TRBD2 matching 15 bases. This CDR3 has 18 residues. Trimming took 10 bases from V and 1 from J; bases not matched to a gene: 11. The germline gives CDR1 LNHNV, CDR2 YYDKDF (reference sequence). CDR3 loop: CASSPGLAGGLAKNIQYF. CDR3 in DNA: TGTGCCAGTTCCCCGGGACTAGCGGGAGGTTTGGCCAAAAACATTCAGTACTTC.

The chain couples TRBV5-1 to TRBJ1-1, with D tentatively TRBD1 (6 bases). Germline-derived CDR1 and CDR2 are SGHRS and YFSETQ. Trimming stripped 6 bases from V and 3 bases from J, with 12 bases between. This CDR3 is 13 amino acids long. CDR3 protein: CASTAQGYTEAFF. The CDR3 nucleotides are TGCGCCAGCACCGCACAGGGCTACACTGAAGCTTTCTTT. The full variable domain, completed using reference TRBV5-1 and TRBJ1-1, is KAGVTQTPRYLIKTRGQQVTLSCSPISGHRSVSWYQQTPGQGLQFLFEYFSETQRNKGNFPGRFSGRQFSNSRSEMNVSTLELGDSALYLCASTAQGYTEAFFGQGTRLTVV.

This clone was observed once. CDR3 nucleotides: TGTGCCAGTAGTATAGAATACAGGGGGCGCGAGCAGTACTTC. It yields the protein CASSIEYRGREQYF. The genes are TRBV19 and TRBJ2-7; 9 nucleotides agree with TRBD1. V gave up 0 bases and J gave up 6 bases; unmatched junction bases: 3. The CDR3 is made up of 14 amino acids. CDR1 and CDR2 (germline): LNHDA, SQIVND (reference sequence).

This clone has a single count. The rearrangement uses TRBV29-1 and TRBJ1-6, with D unresolved. Germline values: CDR1 SQVTM, CDR2 ANQGSEA. The V and J ends lost 4 bases and 10 bases respectively, with 14 bases between them. This CDR3 is built from 13 residues. CDR3 residues: CSVAGGGNSPLHF. Written as DNA, the CDR3 is TGCAGCGTTGCCGGAGGAGGTAACTCACCCCTCCACTTT.

The J gene is TRBJ1-1, the V gene TRBV4-1; 8 nucleotides agree with TRBD1. Germline-derived CDR1 and CDR2 are MGHRA and YSYEKL. CDR3 length: 18 amino acids. The V gene end was trimmed by 2 bases and the J gene end by 1 base; junction bases not matched to a gene: 12. CDR3 in DNA: TGCGCCAGCAGCCAATCGGTCCCGGGACAGGCCGAGAACACTGAAGCTTTCTTT. Protein product: CASSQSVPGQAENTEAFF.